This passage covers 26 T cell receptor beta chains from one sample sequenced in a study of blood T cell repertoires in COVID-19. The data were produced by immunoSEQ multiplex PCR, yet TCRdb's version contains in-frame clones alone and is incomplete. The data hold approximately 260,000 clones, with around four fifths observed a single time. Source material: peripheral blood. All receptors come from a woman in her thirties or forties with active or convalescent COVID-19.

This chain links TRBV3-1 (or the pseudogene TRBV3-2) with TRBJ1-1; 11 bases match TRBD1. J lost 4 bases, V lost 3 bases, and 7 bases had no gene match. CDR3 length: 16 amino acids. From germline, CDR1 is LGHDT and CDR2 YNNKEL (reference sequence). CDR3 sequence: CASSHWDRGDFTEAFF. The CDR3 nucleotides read TGTGCCAGCAGCCATTGGGACAGGGGGGATTTCACTGAAGCTTTCTTT.

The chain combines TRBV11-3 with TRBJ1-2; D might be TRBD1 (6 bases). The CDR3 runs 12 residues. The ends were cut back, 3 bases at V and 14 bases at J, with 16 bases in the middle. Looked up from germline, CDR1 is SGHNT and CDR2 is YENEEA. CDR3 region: CASSFDRGAQTF. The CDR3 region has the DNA TGTGCCAGCAGCTTTGACCGGGGGGCGCAAACCTTC.

In nucleotides, the CDR3 is TGTGCTAGTGGTCCCCCCCCGGAGGACACTGAAGCTTTCTTT. This translates into CASGPPPEDTEAFF. The rearrangement uses TRBV12-5 and TRBJ1-1; D unclear. V shed 5 bases and J shed 3 bases, with 13 bases lying between them. Germline CDR1 reads LGHNT; CDR2 reads FRNRAP. This CDR3 is 14 amino acids long.

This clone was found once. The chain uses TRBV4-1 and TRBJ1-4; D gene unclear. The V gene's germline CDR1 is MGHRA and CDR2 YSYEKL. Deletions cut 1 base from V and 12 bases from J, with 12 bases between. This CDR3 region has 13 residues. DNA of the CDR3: TGCGCCAGCAGCCAAGGACTTCCCGTGGAACTGTTTTTT. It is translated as CASSQGLPVELFF.

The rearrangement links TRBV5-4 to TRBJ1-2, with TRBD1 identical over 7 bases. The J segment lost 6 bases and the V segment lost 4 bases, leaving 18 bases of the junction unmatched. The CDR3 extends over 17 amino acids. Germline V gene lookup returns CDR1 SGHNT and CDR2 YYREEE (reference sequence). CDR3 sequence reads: CASSQPGQVSRLDGYTF. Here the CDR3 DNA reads TGTGCCAGCAGCCAACCCGGACAGGTCTCTAGGCTTGATGGCTACACCTTC.

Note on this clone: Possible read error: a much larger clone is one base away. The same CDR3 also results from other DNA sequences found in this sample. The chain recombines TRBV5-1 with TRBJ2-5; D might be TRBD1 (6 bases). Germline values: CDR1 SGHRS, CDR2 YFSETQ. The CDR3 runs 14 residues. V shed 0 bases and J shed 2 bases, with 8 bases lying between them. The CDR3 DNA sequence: TGCGCCAGCAGCTTGGGGACAGCACAAGAGACCCAGTACTTC. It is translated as CASSLGTAQETQYF.

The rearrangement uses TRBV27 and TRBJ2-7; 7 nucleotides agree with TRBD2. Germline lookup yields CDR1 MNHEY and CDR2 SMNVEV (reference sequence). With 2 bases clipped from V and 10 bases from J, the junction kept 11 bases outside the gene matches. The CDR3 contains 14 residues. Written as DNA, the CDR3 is TGTGCCAGCAGTTTAGTCTCTACCGGGGGGATCCAGTACTTC. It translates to CASSLVSTGGIQYF.

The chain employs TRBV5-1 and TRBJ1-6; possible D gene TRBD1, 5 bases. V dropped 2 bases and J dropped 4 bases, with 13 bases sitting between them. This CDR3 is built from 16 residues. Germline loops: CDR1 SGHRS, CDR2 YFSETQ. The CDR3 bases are TGCGCCAGCAGCTTTAGTGGGGCCATTTATAATTCACCCCTCCACTTT. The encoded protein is CASSFSGAIYNSPLHF.

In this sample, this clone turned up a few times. The CDR3 region has the DNA TGTGCCAGCAGCTACCCGGGACAGGGGCTGTACGAGCAGTACTTC. Its protein product is CASSYPGQGLYEQYF. The chain carries TRBV7-9 and TRBJ2-7; 10 positions agree with TRBD1. This CDR3 contains 15 residues. CDR1 SEHNR and CDR2 FQNEAQ come from the germline V gene (reference sequence). Trimming cost V 4 bases and J 4 bases; bases outside gene matches: 7.

The CDR3 DNA follows: TGTGCCTGGAGTTCCCGCCCAGGAAGGACTGAAGCTTTCTTT. It is translated as CAWSSRPGRTEAFF. This chain uses TRBV30 with TRBJ1-1, with unresolved D. This CDR3 is built from 14 residues. The germline gives CDR1 GTSNPN, CDR2 SVGIG (reference sequence). V lost 2 bases to trimming and J lost 5 bases, with 15 bases between them.

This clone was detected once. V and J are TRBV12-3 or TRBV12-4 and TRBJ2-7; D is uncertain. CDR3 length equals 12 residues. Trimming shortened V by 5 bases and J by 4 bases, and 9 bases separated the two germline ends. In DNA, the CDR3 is TGTGCCAGCAGTCCTCCCGGGTACGAGCAGTACTTC. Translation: CASSPPGYEQYF.

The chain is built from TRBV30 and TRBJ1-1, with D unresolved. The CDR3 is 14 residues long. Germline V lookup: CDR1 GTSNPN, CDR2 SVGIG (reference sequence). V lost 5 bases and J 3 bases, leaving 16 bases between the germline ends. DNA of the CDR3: TGTGCCTGGCGCTTTGGGCAGTGGTACACTGAAGCTTTCTTT. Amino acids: CAWRFGQWYTEAFF.

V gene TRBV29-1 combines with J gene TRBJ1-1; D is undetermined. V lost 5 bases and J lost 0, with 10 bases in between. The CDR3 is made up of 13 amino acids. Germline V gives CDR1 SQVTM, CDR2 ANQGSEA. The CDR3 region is CSVWNSLNTEAFF. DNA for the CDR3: TGCAGCGTTTGGAACAGCTTGAACACTGAAGCTTTCTTT.

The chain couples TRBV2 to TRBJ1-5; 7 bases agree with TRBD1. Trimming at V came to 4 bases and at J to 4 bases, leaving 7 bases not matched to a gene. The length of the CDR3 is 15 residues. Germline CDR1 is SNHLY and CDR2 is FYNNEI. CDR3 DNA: TGTGCCAGCAGTGTAAAGACAGGGAGGAATCAGCCCCAGCATTTT. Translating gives CASSVKTGRNQPQHF.

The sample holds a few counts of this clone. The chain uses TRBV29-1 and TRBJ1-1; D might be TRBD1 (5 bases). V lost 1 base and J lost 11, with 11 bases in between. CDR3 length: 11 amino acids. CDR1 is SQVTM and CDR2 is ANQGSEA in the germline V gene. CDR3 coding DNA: TGCAGCGTTGAAGTTGGGGGGTCCGCTTTCTTT. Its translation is CSVEVGGSAFF. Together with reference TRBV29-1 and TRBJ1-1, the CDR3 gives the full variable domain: SAVISQKPSRDICQRGTSLTIQCQVDSQVTMMFWYRQQPGQSLTLIATANQGSEATYESGFVIDKFPISRPNLTFSTLTVSNMSPEDSSIYLCSVEVGGSAFFGQGTRLTVV.

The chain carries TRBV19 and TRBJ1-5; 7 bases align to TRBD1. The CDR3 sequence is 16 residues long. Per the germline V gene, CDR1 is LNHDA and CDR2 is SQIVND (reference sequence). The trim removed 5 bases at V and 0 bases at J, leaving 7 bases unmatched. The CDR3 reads CASSPNRGLSNQPQHF. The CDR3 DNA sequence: TGTGCCAGTAGTCCGAACAGGGGTCTTAGCAATCAGCCCCAGCATTTT.

The CDR3 coding sequence is TGTGCCAGCAGAAGGACTAGCGGAATGTCCGGGGAGCTGTTTTTT. Amino acid sequence: CASRRTSGMSGELFF. V usage is TRBV6-5 and J usage is TRBJ2-2; TRBD2 agrees at 10 bases. Trimming removed 6 bases from V and 6 bases from J; junction bases left unmatched: 7. CDR1 and CDR2 from the germline V gene are MNHEY and SVGAGI. The CDR3 consists of 15 residues.

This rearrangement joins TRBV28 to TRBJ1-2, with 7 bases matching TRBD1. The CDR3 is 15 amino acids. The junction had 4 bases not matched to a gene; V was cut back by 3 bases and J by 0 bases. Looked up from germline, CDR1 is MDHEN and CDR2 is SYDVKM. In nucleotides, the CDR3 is TGTGCCAGCAGTTTCCCAGGGGGGACTAACTATGGCTACACCTTC. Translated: CASSFPGGTNYGYTF.

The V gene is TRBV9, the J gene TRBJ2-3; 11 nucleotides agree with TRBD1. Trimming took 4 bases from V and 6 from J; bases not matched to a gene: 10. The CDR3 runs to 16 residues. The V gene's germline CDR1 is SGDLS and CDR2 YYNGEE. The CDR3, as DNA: TGTGCCAGCAGCCCAGGGACAGGGGGAAATTCTGATACGCAGTATTTT. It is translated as CASSPGTGGNSDTQYF.

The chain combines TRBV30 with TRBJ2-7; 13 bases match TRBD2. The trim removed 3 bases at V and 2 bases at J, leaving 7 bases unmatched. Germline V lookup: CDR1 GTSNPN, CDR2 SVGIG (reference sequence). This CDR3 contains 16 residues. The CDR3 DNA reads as TGTGCCTGGAGCCCCCTAACTAGCGGGGGGGCCTACGAGCAGTACTTC. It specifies CAWSPLTSGGAYEQYF.

The CDR3 region has the DNA TGCGCCAGCAGCCAAGTCAGGGTCTACAATGAGCAGTTCTTC. Translation: CASSQVRVYNEQFF. The chain uses TRBV4-1 and TRBJ2-1, with D maybe TRBD1 (5 bases). The CDR3 consists of 14 residues. Deletions cut 1 base from V and 3 bases from J, with 7 bases between. Germline V gene sequence: CDR1 MGHRA, CDR2 YSYEKL.

The CDR3 sequence is CSVGDRQNTEAFF. In nucleotides, the CDR3 is TGCAGCGTGGGGGACAGACAGAACACTGAAGCTTTCTTT. The gene calls are TRBV29-1 and TRBJ1-1; the match to TRBD1 covers 7 bases. The junction had 5 bases not matched to a gene; V was cut back by 6 bases and J by 1 base. The CDR3 spans 13 residues. Germline V CDR1 and CDR2: SQVTM, ANQGSEA.

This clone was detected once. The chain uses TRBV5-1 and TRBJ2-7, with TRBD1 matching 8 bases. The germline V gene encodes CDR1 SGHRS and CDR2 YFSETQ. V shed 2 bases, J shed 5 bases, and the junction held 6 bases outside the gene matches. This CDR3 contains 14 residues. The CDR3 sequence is CASSFDRGVDEQYF. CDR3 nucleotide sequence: TGCGCCAGCAGCTTCGACAGGGGAGTGGACGAGCAGTACTTC.

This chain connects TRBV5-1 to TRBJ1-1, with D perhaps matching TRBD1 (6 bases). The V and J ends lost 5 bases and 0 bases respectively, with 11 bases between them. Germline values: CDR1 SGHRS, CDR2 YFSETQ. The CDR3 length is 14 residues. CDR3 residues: CASRETGMNTEAFF. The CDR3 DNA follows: TGCGCCAGCAGAGAGACAGGTATGAACACTGAAGCTTTCTTT.

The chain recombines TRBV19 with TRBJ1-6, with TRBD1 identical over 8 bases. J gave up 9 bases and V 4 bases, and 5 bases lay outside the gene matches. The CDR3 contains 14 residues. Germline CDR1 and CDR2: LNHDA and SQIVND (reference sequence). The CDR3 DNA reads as TGTGCCAGTAGTACGGACAGGGACGGTTCACCCCTCCACTTT. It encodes CASSTDRDGSPLHF.

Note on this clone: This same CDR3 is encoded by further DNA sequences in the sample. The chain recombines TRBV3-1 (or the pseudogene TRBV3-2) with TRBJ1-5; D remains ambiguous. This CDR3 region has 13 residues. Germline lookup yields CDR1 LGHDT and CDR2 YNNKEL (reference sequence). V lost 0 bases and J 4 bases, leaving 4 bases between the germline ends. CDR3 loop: CASSQDLNQPQHF. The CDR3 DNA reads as TGTGCCAGCAGCCAAGATCTGAATCAGCCCCAGCATTTT.